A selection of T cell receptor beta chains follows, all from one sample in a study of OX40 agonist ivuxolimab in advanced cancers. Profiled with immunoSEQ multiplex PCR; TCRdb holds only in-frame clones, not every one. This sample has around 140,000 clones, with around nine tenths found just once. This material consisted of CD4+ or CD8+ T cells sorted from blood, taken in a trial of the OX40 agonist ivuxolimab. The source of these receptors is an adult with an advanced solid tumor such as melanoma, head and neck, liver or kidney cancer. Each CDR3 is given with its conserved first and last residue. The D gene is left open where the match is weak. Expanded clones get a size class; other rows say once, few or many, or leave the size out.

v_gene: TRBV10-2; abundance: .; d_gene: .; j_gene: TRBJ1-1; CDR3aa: CASSDRGDSNTEAFF; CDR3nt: TGCGCCAGCAGTGACAGAGGGGACTCAAACACTGAAGCTTTCTTT
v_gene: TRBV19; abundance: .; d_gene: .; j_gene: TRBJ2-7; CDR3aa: CASSERYEQYF; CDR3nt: TGTGCCAGTAGTGAGAGATACGAGCAGTACTTC
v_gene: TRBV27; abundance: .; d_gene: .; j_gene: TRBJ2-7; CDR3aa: CASSLSGPATYEQYF; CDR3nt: TGTGCCAGCAGTTTATCGGGGCCAGCCACCTACGAGCAGTACTTC
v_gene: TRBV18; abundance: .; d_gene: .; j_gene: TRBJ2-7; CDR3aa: CASSPPIGGEQYF; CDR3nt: TGTGCCAGCTCACCACCGATAGGGGGCGAGCAGTACTTC
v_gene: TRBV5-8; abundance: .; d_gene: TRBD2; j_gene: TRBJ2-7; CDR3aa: CASSQGGLAAVSSYEQYF; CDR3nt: TGTGCCAGCAGCCAGGGGGGACTAGCGGCCGTTAGCTCCTACGAGCAGTACTTC
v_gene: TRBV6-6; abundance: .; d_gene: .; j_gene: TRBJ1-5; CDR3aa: CAIQRQANQPQHF; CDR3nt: TGTGCCATCCAGAGGCAGGCAAATCAGCCCCAGCATTTT
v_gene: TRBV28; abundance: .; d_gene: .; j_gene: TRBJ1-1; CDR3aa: CASNLGVKTEAFF; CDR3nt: TGTGCCAGCAATCTGGGGGTTAAGACTGAAGCTTTCTTT
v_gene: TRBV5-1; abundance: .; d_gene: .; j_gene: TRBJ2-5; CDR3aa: CASSLWQETQYF; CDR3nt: TGCGCCAGCAGCTTGTGGCAGGAGACCCAGTACTTC
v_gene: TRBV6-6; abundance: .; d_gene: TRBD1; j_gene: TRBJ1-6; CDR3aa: CASAFTGDNSPLHF; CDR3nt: TGTGCCAGCGCCTTCACAGGGGATAATTCACCCCTCCACTTT
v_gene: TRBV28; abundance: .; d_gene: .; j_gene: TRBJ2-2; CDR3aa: CASSLGIGELFF; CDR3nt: TGTGCCAGCAGTTTAGGGATCGGGGAGCTGTTTTTT
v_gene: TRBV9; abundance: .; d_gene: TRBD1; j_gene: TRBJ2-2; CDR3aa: CASSVVGTERTGELFF; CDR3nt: TGTGCCAGCAGCGTAGTGGGGACAGAGAGGACCGGGGAGCTGTTTTTT
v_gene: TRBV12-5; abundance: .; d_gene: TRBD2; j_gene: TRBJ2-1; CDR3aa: CASGLDRTSGLHNEQFF; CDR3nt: TGTGCTAGTGGTTTGGACAGGACTAGCGGGCTCCACAATGAGCAGTTCTTC
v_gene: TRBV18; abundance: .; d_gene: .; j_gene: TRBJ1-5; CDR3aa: CASGTGNQPQHF; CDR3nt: TGTGCCAGCGGGACTGGAAATCAGCCCCAGCATTTT
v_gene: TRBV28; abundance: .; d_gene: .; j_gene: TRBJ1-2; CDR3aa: CASALKEDGYTF; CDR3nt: TGTGCCAGCGCATTGAAGGAGGATGGCTACACCTTC
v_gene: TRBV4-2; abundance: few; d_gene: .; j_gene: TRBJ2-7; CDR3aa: CASSQGTHNSYEQYF; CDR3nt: TGTGCCAGCAGCCAAGGGACACACAACTCCTACGAGCAGTACTTC
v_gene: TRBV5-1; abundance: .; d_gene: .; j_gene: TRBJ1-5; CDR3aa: CASSRDSNQPQHF; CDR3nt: TGCGCCAGCAGCCGGGACAGCAATCAGCCCCAGCATTTT
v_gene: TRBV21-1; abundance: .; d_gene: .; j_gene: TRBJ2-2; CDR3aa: CASSRKGTASNTGELFF; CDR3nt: TGTGCCAGCAGTCGAAAGGGGACAGCGTCGAACACCGGGGAGCTGTTTTTT
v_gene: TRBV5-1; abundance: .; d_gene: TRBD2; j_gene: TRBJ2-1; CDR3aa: CASSTPPLAGTSSYNEQFF; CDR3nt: TGCGCCAGCAGCACTCCACCCCTAGCGGGAACGAGCTCCTACAATGAGCAGTTCTTC
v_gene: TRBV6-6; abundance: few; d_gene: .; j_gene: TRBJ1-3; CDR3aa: CASSPTASGNTIYF; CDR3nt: TGTGCCAGCAGTCCCACCGCCTCTGGAAACACCATATATTTT
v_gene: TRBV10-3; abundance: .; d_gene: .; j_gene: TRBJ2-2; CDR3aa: CAISESKSFTGELFF; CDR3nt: TGTGCCATCAGTGAGTCGAAGTCTTTCACCGGGGAGCTGTTTTTT
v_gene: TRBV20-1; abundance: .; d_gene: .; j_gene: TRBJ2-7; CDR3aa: CSATLAYEQYF; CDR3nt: TGCAGTGCCACACTAGCTTACGAGCAGTACTTC
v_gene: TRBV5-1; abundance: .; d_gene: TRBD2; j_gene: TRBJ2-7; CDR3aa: CASSPKGAGLAGDEQYF; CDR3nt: TGCGCCAGCAGCCCCAAGGGGGCGGGACTAGCGGGAGACGAGCAGTACTTC
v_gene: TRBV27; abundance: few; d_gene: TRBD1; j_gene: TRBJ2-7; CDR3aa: CASSATGGTFYEQYF; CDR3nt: TGTGCCAGCAGTGCGACAGGGGGGACCTTCTACGAGCAGTACTTC
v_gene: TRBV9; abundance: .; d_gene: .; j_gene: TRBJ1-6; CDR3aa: CASSLRRDNSPLHF; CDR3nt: TGTGCCAGCAGCCTCCGCAGGGACAATTCACCCCTCCACTTT
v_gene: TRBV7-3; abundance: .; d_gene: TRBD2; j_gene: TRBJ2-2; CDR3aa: CASSPEGLAHSGELFF; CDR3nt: TGTGCCAGCAGCCCAGAGGGACTAGCTCACTCCGGGGAGCTGTTTTTT
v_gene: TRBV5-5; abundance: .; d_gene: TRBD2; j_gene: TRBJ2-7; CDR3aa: CASSQGLAGAYEQYF; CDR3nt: TGTGCCAGCAGCCAGGGACTAGCGGGAGCCTACGAGCAGTACTTC
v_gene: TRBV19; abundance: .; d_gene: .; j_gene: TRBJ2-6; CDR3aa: CASSIDLRDGGSGANVLTF; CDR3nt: TGTGCCAGTAGTATAGATCTCAGGGACGGCGGCTCTGGGGCCAACGTCCTGACTTTC
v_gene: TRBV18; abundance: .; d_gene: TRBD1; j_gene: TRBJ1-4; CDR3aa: CASSPGQGGKLFF; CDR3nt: TGTGCCAGCTCACCGGGACAGGGGGGAAAACTGTTTTTT
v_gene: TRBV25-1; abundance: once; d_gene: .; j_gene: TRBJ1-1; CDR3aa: CASSDWAAPNTEAFF; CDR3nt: TGTGCCAGCAGTGATTGGGCCGCCCCAAACACTGAAGCTTTCTTT
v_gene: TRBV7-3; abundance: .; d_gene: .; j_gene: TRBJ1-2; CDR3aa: CASSLDRLYGYTF; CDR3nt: TGTGCCAGCAGCCTCGACAGGCTCTATGGCTACACCTTC
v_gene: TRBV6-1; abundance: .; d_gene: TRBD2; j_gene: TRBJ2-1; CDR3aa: CASSEPLAASSYNEQFF; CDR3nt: TGTGCCAGCAGTGAACCCCTAGCGGCCAGCTCCTACAATGAGCAGTTCTTC
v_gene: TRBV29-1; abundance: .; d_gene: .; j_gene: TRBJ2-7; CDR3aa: CSVEDRLATGGSYEQYF; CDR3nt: TGCAGCGTTGAAGATCGTCTAGCGACAGGCGGCTCCTACGAGCAGTACTTC
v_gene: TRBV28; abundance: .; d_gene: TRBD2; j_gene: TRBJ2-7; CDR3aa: CASSLGSSGDSYEQYF; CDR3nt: TGTGCCAGCAGTTTGGGGTCTAGCGGAGACTCCTACGAGCAGTACTTC
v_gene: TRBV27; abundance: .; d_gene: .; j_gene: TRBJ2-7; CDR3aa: CASSLVLGGSEQYF; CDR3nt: TGTGCCAGCAGTTTAGTTCTCGGGGGAAGCGAGCAGTACTTC
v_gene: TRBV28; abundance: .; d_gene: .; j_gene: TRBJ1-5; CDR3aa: CASSPKTLNWAEGNQPQHF; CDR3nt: TGTGCCAGCAGTCCAAAAACCTTAAATTGGGCAGAGGGCAATCAGCCCCAGCATTTT
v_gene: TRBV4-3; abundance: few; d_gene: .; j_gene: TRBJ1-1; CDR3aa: CASSPSGMPNTEAFF; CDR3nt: TGCGCCAGCAGCCCGTCCGGGATGCCGAACACTGAAGCTTTCTTT
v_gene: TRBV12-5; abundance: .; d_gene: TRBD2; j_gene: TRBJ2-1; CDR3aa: CASGLSGTSGRGRGKYNEQFF; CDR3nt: TGTGCTAGTGGTTTGTCTGGGACTAGCGGGAGGGGGCGTGGGAAATACAATGAGCAGTTCTTC
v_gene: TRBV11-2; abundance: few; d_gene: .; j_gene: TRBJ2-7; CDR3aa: CASSLLGSLGEQYF; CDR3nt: TGTGCCAGCAGCTTATTAGGGAGTCTAGGGGAGCAGTACTTC
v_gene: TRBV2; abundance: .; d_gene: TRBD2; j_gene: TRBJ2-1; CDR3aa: CANLKGTSDHNEQFF; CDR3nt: TGTGCCAACCTAAAGGGGACTAGCGATCACAATGAGCAGTTCTTC
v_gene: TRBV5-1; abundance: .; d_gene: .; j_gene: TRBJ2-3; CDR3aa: CASSLMGLPSTDTQYF; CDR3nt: TGCGCCAGCAGCTTAATGGGACTGCCTAGCACAGATACGCAGTATTTT
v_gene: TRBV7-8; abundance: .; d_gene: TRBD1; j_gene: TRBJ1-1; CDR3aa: CASSLIGQGLLVAEAFF; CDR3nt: TGTGCCAGCAGCTTAATTGGACAGGGGCTCCTTGTAGCTGAAGCTTTCTTT
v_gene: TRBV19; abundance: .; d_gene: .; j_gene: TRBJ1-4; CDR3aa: CASNNLGAQGKLFF; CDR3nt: TGTGCCAGTAACAATTTGGGGGCCCAAGGAAAACTGTTTTTT
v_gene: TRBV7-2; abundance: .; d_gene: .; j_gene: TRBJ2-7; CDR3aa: CASSLARDYEQYF; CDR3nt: TGTGCCAGCAGCTTGGCTCGAGACTACGAGCAGTACTTC
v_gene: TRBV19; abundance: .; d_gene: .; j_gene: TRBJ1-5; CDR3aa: CASTLGGAIGQPQHF; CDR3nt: TGTGCCAGTACCCTGGGGGGGGCGATTGGGCAGCCCCAGCATTTT
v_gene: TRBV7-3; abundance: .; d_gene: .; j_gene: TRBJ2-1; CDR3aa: CASSNRQDGNEQFF; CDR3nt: TGTGCCAGCAGCAACCGACAGGATGGCAATGAGCAGTTCTTC
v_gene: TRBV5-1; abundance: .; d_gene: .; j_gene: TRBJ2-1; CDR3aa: CASSLGLSSFLEQFF; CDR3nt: TGCGCCAGCAGCTTGGGACTCAGTTCGTTCCTTGAGCAGTTCTTC
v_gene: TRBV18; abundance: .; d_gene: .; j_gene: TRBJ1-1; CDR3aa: CASSPSRGDTEAFF; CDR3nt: TGTGCCAGCTCACCCTCACGGGGAGACACTGAAGCTTTCTTT
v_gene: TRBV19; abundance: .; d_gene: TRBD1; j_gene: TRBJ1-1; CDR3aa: CASSMGQGRAFF; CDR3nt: TGTGCCAGTAGTATGGGACAGGGGCGAGCTTTCTTT
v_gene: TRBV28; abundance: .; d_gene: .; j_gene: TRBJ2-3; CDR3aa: CASTPHGGPKDTQYF; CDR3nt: TGTGCCAGCACCCCCCATGGAGGGCCGAAAGATACGCAGTATTTT
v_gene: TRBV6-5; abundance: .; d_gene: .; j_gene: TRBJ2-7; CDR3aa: CASSYSGRRTTYEQYF; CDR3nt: TGTGCCAGCAGTTACTCGGGCAGGCGAACTACCTACGAGCAGTACTTC
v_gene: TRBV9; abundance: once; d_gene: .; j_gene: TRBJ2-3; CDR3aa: CASTRRGPTRGSDTQYF; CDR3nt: TGTGCCAGCACCCGTAGGGGACCCACTAGGGGGTCAGATACGCAGTATTTT
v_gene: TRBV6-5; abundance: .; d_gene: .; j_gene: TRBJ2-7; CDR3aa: CASRTRQYEQYF; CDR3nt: TGTGCCAGCAGGACTAGGCAATACGAGCAGTACTTC
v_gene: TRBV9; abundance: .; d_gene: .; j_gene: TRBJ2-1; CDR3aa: CASSVSARGSYNEQFF; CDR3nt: TGTGCCAGCAGCGTCAGTGCCCGGGGCTCCTACAATGAGCAGTTCTTC
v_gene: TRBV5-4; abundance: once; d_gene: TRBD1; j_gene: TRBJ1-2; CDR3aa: CASSAGQGFFQGYTF; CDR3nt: TGTGCCAGCAGCGCGGGACAGGGATTCTTTCAGGGCTACACCTTC
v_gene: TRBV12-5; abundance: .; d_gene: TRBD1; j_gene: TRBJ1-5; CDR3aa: CASGLGGQVPFLSNQPQHF; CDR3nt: TGTGCTAGTGGTTTGGGCGGACAGGTCCCTTTCCTTAGCAATCAGCCCCAGCATTTT
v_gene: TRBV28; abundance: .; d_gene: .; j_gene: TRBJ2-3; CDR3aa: CASSVTDTQYF; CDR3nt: TGTGCCAGCAGTGTCACAGATACGCAGTATTTT
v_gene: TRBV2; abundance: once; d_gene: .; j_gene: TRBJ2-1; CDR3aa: CASSFRGGGNDNEQFF; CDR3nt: TGTGCCAGCAGTTTCCGAGGAGGGGGGAACGACAATGAGCAGTTCTTC
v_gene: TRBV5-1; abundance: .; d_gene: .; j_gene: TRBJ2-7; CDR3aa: CASSPGAGGPYEQYF; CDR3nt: TGCGCCAGCAGCCCCGGGGCGGGCGGACCCTACGAGCAGTACTTC
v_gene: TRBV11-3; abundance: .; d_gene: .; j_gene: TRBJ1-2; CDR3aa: CASSPAGVGGYTF; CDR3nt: TGTGCCAGCAGCCCCGCCGGGGTAGGGGGCTACACCTTC